The 20 T cell receptor beta chains in this list originate from one sample, sequenced in a study of T cell changes during pregnancy in multiple sclerosis. Libraries were prepared by immunoSEQ multiplex PCR; TCRdb keeps only in-frame clonotypes and omits some of them. The table lists tens of thousands of clones, 85% to 90% of them singletons. The input for sequencing was peripheral blood, taken in the second trimester of pregnancy. Receptors originate from a female donor in good health, enrolled as a control in a pregnancy study.

This clone was seen just once. This chain connects TRBV7-2 to TRBJ2-1; 10 bases are a match to TRBD2. Germline-derived CDR1 and CDR2 are SGHTA and FQGNSA. Trimming took 2 bases from V and 9 from J; bases not matched to a gene: 10. The CDR3 length is 16 residues. CDR3 coding DNA: TGTGCCAGCAGCTTACTCTCCGGGACTAGCGTTCCTGAGCAGTTCTTC. It is translated as CASSLLSGTSVPEQFF.

V usage is TRBV7-9 and J usage is TRBJ2-7, with 8 bases fitting TRBD2. Losses at the gene ends were 6 bases for V and 3 bases for J; bases not matched to a gene: 7. Germline values: CDR1 SEHNR, CDR2 FQNEAQ (reference sequence). This CDR3 region has 14 residues. The CDR3 loop reads CASSSTSAYYEQYF. Written as DNA, the CDR3 is TGTGCCAGCAGTTCGACTAGCGCCTACTACGAGCAGTACTTC.

The CDR3 coding sequence is TGTGCCAGCAGCCAACAGGGTAGCACTGAAGCTTTCTTT. This gives the protein CASSQQGSTEAFF. V usage is TRBV14 and J usage is TRBJ1-1; weak D call: TRBD1 (5 bases). This CDR3 is 13 amino acids long. Per germline, CDR1 SGHDN and CDR2 FVKESK. V was shortened by 2 bases and J by 4 bases, with 8 bases between the two germline ends.

This chain links TRBV5-8 with TRBJ1-2, with D tentatively TRBD1 (6 bases). Germline assignment: CDR1 SGHTS and CDR2 YDEGEE. The CDR3 extends over 13 amino acids. V gave up 4 bases and J gave up 4 bases, with 11 bases separating them. CDR3 bases: TGTGCCAGCAGCCCGGGACATCTCTATGGCTACACCTTC. Translation gives CASSPGHLYGYTF.

The chain recombines TRBV29-1 with TRBJ2-7; 8 bases agree with TRBD1. J was trimmed by 6 bases and V by 4 bases; bases with no gene match: 8. Germline values: CDR1 SQVTM, CDR2 ANQGSEA. This CDR3 contains 13 residues. CDR3 sequence: CSVAGRGLGEQYF. Here the CDR3 DNA reads TGCAGCGTTGCTGGCAGGGGGCTGGGCGAGCAGTACTTC.

This clone has only one observation. The chain couples TRBV30 to TRBJ2-2; TRBD2 aligns across 8 bases. The CDR3 loop spans 14 amino acids. Germline CDR1 and CDR2: GTSNPN and SVGIG (reference sequence). The CDR3 DNA is TGTGCGGACCGCCCGGGGGGGGGCACCGGGGAGCTGTTTTTT. It translates to CADRPGGGTGELFF.

V usage is TRBV2 and J usage is TRBJ1-2; unclear D gene. Germline V CDR1 and CDR2: SNHLY, FYNNEI. Trimming stripped 3 bases from V and 7 bases from J, with 15 bases between. This CDR3 contains 14 residues. The CDR3 DNA sequence: TGTGCCAGCAGTGAGGCCGTAGCTGGTTTTGGCTACACCTTC. Translated: CASSEAVAGFGYTF.

This chain joins TRBV7-9 and TRBJ1-2; 8 positions agree with TRBD1. CDR3 length equals 14 residues. After removal of 3 bases from V and 4 bases from J, the junction contained 4 bases not matched to a gene. Germline V gives CDR1 SEHNR, CDR2 FQNEAQ (reference sequence). The CDR3 spells CASSLGQEIYGYTF. CDR3 DNA: TGTGCCAGCAGCTTGGGACAGGAGATCTATGGCTACACCTTC.

This chain links TRBV9 with TRBJ2-2; TRBD2 matches at 7 bases. The CDR3 sequence is 18 residues long. Germline values: CDR1 SGDLS, CDR2 YYNGEE. V gave up 0 bases and J gave up 1 base; unmatched junction bases: 9. The CDR3 coding sequence is TGTGCCAGCAGCGTAGGTCTGGGGACGGGGGGGAACACCGGGGAGCTGTTTTTT. Its translation is CASSVGLGTGGNTGELFF.

This clone appeared a few times. J is TRBJ1-6 and V is TRBV15; D is undetermined. Trimming pared 1 base from V and 8 bases from J, leaving 9 bases between. Germline lookup yields CDR1 LNHNV and CDR2 YYDKDF (reference sequence). The CDR3 is 14 residues long. The CDR3 protein is CATSRVRVDSPLHF. CDR3 in DNA: TGTGCCACCAGCAGAGTCCGGGTGGATTCACCCCTCCACTTT.

This clone turned up a few times. The chain joins TRBV5-1 to TRBJ1-1, with TRBD1 as a possible D gene (6 bases). Trimming left V 4 bases short and J 1 base short, with 14 bases between. Germline V gene sequence: CDR1 SGHRS, CDR2 YFSETQ. The CDR3 has 15 amino acids. The DNA of the CDR3 is TGCGCCAGCAGCCTGGGGGCCTCGTGGAACACTGAAGCTTTCTTT. This translates into CASSLGASWNTEAFF.

The genes are TRBV19 and TRBJ1-1; D gene uncertain. From germline, CDR1 is LNHDA and CDR2 SQIVND (reference sequence). The CDR3 loop spans 15 amino acids. Trimming removed 5 bases from V and 1 base from J, with 14 bases in between. The CDR3 loop is CASSLAFRENTEAFF. CDR3 sequence (DNA): TGTGCCAGTAGTCTAGCTTTCCGAGAGAACACTGAAGCTTTCTTT.

This clone was seen once. The chain uses TRBV18 and TRBJ2-5, with TRBD2 matching over 8 bases. Germline V lookup: CDR1 KGHSH, CDR2 LQKENI. After removal of 0 bases from V and 5 bases from J, the junction contained 2 bases not matched to a gene. The CDR3 has 14 residues. As DNA, the CDR3 is TGTGCCAGCTCACCACCAGGCGGGAGGGAGACCCAGTACTTC. It encodes CASSPPGGRETQYF.

The V and J genes are TRBV11-2 and TRBJ2-1; the D gene is possibly TRBD2 (6 bases). The V end lost 3 bases, the J end lost 7 bases, and 13 bases lay between the germline ends. Germline lookup yields CDR1 SGHAT and CDR2 FQNNGV. The CDR3 spans 14 residues. The CDR3 sequence: CASSFSRERNEQFF. The CDR3 DNA reads as TGTGCCAGCAGCTTCTCCCGGGAGAGGAATGAGCAGTTCTTC.

V is TRBV4-1 and J is TRBJ2-7, with TRBD2 identical over 10 bases. Trimming cost V 1 base and J 4 bases; bases outside gene matches: 10. Germline-derived CDR1 and CDR2 are MGHRA and YSYEKL. This CDR3 has 17 residues. For the CDR3, the DNA is TGCGCCAGCAGCCAAGCGGACGTAGCGGGGGGTGCATACGAGCAGTACTTC. It yields the protein CASSQADVAGGAYEQYF.

The rearrangement uses TRBV9 and TRBJ2-3, with 10 bases fitting TRBD2. The CDR3 totals 16 residues. CDR1 and CDR2 (germline): SGDLS, YYNGEE. V lost 5 bases and J lost 3; bases outside the gene matches: 9. This chain's CDR3 is CASSFTAGGPTDTQYF. CDR3 in DNA: TGTGCCAGCAGTTTTACAGCGGGGGGGCCAACAGATACGCAGTATTTT.

This chain uses TRBV5-1 with TRBJ2-1; 10 nucleotides line up with TRBD2. The trim removed 1 base at V and 10 bases at J, leaving 11 bases unmatched. CDR3 length: 16 residues. The germline CDR1 and CDR2 sequences are SGHRS and YFSETQ. CDR3: CASSLKPAGGPDEQFF. In DNA, the CDR3 is TGCGCCAGCAGCTTGAAGCCAGCGGGGGGGCCTGACGAGCAGTTCTTC.

The rearrangement joins TRBV2 to TRBJ2-7; D may be TRBD1 (5 bases). The ends were cut back, 6 bases at V and 0 bases at J, with 9 bases in the middle. CDR1 is SNHLY and CDR2 is FYNNEI in the germline V gene. The CDR3 extends over 13 amino acids. CDR3 amino acids: CASRPTVSYEQYF. Written as DNA, the CDR3 is TGTGCCAGCAGACCGACAGTCTCCTACGAGCAGTACTTC. Variable domain in full (rest from reference TRBV2 and TRBJ2-7): EPEVTQTPSHQVTQMGQEVILRCVPISNHLYFYWYRQILGQKVEFLVSFYNNEISEKSEIFDDQFSVERPDGSNFTLKIRSTKLEDSAMYFCASRPTVSYEQYFGPGTRLTVT.

The genes are TRBV9 and TRBJ2-7; tentatively, D is TRBD1 (6 bases). The CDR3 extends over 13 amino acids. CDR1 and CDR2 from the germline V gene are SGDLS and YYNGEE. Trimming left V 3 bases short and J 3 bases short, with 10 bases between. In DNA, the CDR3 is TGTGCCAGCAGCGCAGGGGATGGCTACGAGCAGTACTTC. This sequence encodes CASSAGDGYEQYF.

The chain combines TRBV6-1 with TRBJ2-1, with D possibly being TRBD1 (6 bases). Germline CDR1 is MNHNS and CDR2 is SASEGT. Trimming took off 10 bases at V and 6 bases at J, with 16 bases between the two ends. The CDR3 totals 13 residues. The CDR3 DNA reads TGTGCCACCCAGGGGTCTCTAAGCAATGAGCAGTTCTTC. Translating gives CATQGSLSNEQFF.